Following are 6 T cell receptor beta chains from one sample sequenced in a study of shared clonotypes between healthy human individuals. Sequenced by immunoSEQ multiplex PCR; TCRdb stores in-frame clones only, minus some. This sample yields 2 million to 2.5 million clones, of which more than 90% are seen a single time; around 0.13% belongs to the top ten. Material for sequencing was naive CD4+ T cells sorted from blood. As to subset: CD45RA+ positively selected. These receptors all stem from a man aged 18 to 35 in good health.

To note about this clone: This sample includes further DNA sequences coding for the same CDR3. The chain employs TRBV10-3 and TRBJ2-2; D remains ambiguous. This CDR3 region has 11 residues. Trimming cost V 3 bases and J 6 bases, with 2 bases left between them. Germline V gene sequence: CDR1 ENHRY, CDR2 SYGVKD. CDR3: CAISEPGELFF. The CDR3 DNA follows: TGTGCCATCAGTGAACCCGGGGAGCTGTTTTTT.

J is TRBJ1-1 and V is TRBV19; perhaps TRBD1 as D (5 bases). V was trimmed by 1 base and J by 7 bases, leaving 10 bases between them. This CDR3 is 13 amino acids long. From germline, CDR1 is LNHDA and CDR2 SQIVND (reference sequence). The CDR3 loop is CASSIGTPREAFF. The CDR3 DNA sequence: TGTGCCAGTAGTATAGGGACACCGCGTGAAGCTTTCTTT.

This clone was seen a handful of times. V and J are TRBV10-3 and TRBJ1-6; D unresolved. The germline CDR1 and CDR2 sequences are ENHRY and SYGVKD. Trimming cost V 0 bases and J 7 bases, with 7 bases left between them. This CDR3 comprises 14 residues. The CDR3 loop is CAISESAPNSPLHF. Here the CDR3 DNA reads TGTGCCATCAGTGAGTCCGCCCCGAATTCACCCCTCCACTTT.

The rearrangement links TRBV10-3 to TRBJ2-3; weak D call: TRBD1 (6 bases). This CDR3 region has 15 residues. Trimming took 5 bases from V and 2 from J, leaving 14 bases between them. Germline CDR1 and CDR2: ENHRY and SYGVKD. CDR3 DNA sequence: TGTGCCATCAGTCAGGGGACATCCTTCACAGATACGCAGTATTTT. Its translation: CAISQGTSFTDTQYF.

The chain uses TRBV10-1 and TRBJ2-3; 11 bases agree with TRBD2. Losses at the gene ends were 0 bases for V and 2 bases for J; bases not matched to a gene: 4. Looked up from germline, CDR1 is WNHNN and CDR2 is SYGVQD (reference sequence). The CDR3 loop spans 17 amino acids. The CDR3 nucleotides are TGCGCCAGCAGTGAGTCCCTAGCGGGAGGATTCACAGATACGCAGTATTTT. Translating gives CASSESLAGGFTDTQYF.

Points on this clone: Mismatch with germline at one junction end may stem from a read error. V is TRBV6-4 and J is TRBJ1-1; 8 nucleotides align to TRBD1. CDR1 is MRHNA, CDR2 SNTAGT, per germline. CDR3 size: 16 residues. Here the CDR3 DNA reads TGTGCCAGCAGTGACTCGATACGGACAGGGAACTCTGAAGCTTTCTTT. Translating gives CASSDSIRTGNSEAFF.